This entry is about one TCR beta chain. Per the original data handling: Counts of nucleated cells, estimated from reference gene primer amplification, were obtained. Generated by immunoSEQ multiplex PCR, the TCRdb table keeps only in-frame clones and is missing some. Clone size and the V and J calls come from that table; the DNA yielded D and trimming. The repertoire holds 72,000 or so clones, with 75% to 90% as singletons. The data were taken from a study of blood T cell repertoires in COVID-19. Study overall: Italy, Spain and the United States were the sources of the convalescent and acute COVID-19 samples. PBMCs, B-cell-depleted T cells, or T cells were the source of the cDNA or gDNA that made up the material.

Sequenced input: peripheral blood. This TCR was recovered from a man in his 70s who had recovered from COVID-19.

The CDR3 loop reads CSVRTGLDTEAFF. The CDR3 coding sequence is TGCAGCGTTAGGACAGGCCTTGACACTGAAGCTTTCTTT. The chain is built from TRBV29-1 and TRBJ1-1; 7 bases align to TRBD1. The germline CDR1 and CDR2 sequences are SQVTM and ANQGSEA. The CDR3 has 13 residues. Losses at the gene ends were 5 bases for V and 3 bases for J; bases not matched to a gene: 6.